These 14 T cell receptor beta chains were sequenced from one sample in a study of regulatory T cells in long-lasting Graves disease. For TCR beta, libraries came from iRepertoire HTBI primers and Arm-PCR of CDR3 regions. One entry per CDR3 protein, called by TCRdb with MiXCR from the multiplex PCR reads. In the table there are approximately 400,000 distinct CDR3 sequences, about 20% of which are singletons. Time point described: persistent/refractory GD, antithyroid drugs over 5 years with positive TRAb. PBMCs were the source of the RNA used for TCR sequencing. This sample comprised peripheral blood mononuclear cells (PBMCs), obtained when the disease was refractory, from a patient treated with antithyroid drugs. These receptors came from a female donor with Graves disease.

V and J are TRBV20-1 and TRBJ1-1; D remains unclear. Germline V gene data show CDR1 as DFQATT and CDR2 as SNEGSKA (reference sequence). V was pared by 3 bases and J by 7 bases, with 24 bases between. CDR3 length: 16 amino acids. The CDR3 here is CSASLRAVRTESEAFF. DNA for the CDR3: TGCAGTGCTAGTTTAAGGGCGGTGCGAACGGAGAGTGAAGCTTTCTTT.

This clonotype was recorded many times. This rearrangement joins TRBV28 to TRBJ2-7; no reliable D call. Per the germline V gene, CDR1 is MDHEN and CDR2 is SYDVKM. V dropped 6 bases and J dropped 0 bases, with 24 bases sitting between them. The CDR3 runs 18 residues. This CDR3 reads CASSVTRIVISSSYEQYF. As DNA, the CDR3 is TGTGCCAGCAGCGTGACCCGGATAGTCATTTCGAGCTCCTACGAGCAGTACTTC.

In DNA, the CDR3 is TGTGCCAGCTCACCAGGCAGGGGGAAGCGCTACACCTTC. It specifies CASSPGRGKRYTF. The V call is TRBV18, the J call TRBJ1-2; 7 bases are a match to TRBD1. V lost 2 bases and J lost 9; bases outside the gene matches: 6. The CDR3 runs 13 residues. Germline V lookup: CDR1 KGHSH, CDR2 LQKENI.

The chain's CDR3 is CASTRGPQETQYF. In DNA form, the CDR3 reads TGTGCCAGCACCAGAGGGCCCCAAGAGACCCAGTACTTC. The chain carries TRBV7-9 and TRBJ2-5, with D perhaps matching TRBD2 (5 bases). The CDR3 extends over 13 amino acids. Trimming removed 7 bases from V and 1 base from J, with 10 bases in between. CDR1 SEHNR and CDR2 FQNEAQ come from the germline V gene (reference sequence).

The table lists this clonotype with a few counts. The rearrangement links TRBV5-1 to TRBJ2-5, with TRBD1 as a possible D gene (5 bases). CDR1 and CDR2 from the germline V gene are SGHRS and YFSETQ. V lost 4 bases, J lost 0 bases, and 10 bases lay in between. This CDR3 is 14 amino acids long. The chain's CDR3 is CASSGTGDQETQYF. In DNA, the CDR3 is TGCGCCAGCAGCGGAACAGGCGACCAAGAGACCCAGTACTTC.

With regard to this clonotype: Germline is not matched at one junction end, which may reflect a read error. The chain couples TRBV11-2 to TRBJ2-2, with D possibly TRBD1 on 7 matching bases. CDR3 length: 12 amino acids. Germline CDR1 reads SGHAT; CDR2 reads FQNNGV. The CDR3 region is CASSWGRGELFF. The CDR3 coding sequence is TGTGCCAGCAGCTGGGGCAGGGGGGAACTGTTTTTT.

This clonotype was detected ten times or more. The chain recombines TRBV7-9 with TRBJ2-5; 7 positions agree with TRBD2. Looked up from germline, CDR1 is SEHNR and CDR2 is FQNEAQ (reference sequence). V trimming: 0 bases; J trimming: 6 bases; junction bases outside the gene matches: 10. There are 16 residues in the CDR3. The CDR3 bases are TGTGCCAGCAGCTTAGCTCCAGCGGGAAGGATGAAGACCCAGTACTTC. It encodes CASSLAPAGRMKTQYF.

The CDR3 DNA sequence: TGTGCCAGCAGCCAAGCCAGGGGCTACGAGCAGTACTTC. This encodes CASSQARGYEQYF. This rearrangement joins TRBV3-1 to TRBJ2-7; TRBD1 is a possible D gene (6 bases). The V gene lost 1 base and the J gene lost 3 bases, with 7 bases spanning the gap. The germline CDR1 and CDR2 sequences are LGHDT and YNNKEL (reference sequence). The CDR3 contains 13 residues.

The genes are TRBV10-2 and TRBJ2-5, with D maybe TRBD1 (6 bases). Germline V lookup: CDR1 WSHSY, CDR2 SAAADI. This CDR3 comprises 13 residues. Trimming stripped 11 bases from V and 3 bases from J, with 16 bases between. The CDR3 bases are TGCGCCTCCGGGCCGGGACACGAAGAGACCCAGTACTTC. Translating it yields CASGPGHEETQYF.

The J gene is TRBJ2-7, the V gene TRBV19; D is uncertain. V lost 6 bases and J lost 5, with 14 bases in between. Germline V CDR1 and CDR2: LNHDA, SQIVND (reference sequence). CDR3 length equals 13 residues. For the CDR3, the DNA is TGTGCCAGTAGGGACGACACCCGGGACGAGCAGTACTTC. It is translated as CASRDDTRDEQYF.

The V call is TRBV7-9, the J call TRBJ2-7; D gene unclear. Trimming shortened V by 4 bases and J by 1 base, and 11 bases separated the two germline ends. This CDR3 comprises 14 residues. CDR1 and CDR2 from the germline V gene are SEHNR and FQNEAQ (reference sequence). This chain's CDR3 is CASSSNHGSYEQYF. The CDR3 DNA sequence: TGTGCCAGCAGCTCCAACCACGGGTCCTACGAGCAGTACTTC.

This clonotype was recorded a few times. The J gene is TRBJ2-2, the V gene TRBV27; 11 bases match TRBD1. Germline CDR1 MNHEY, CDR2 SMNVEV (reference sequence). The CDR3 extends over 15 amino acids. The ends lost 2 bases at V and 9 bases at J; junction bases unmatched: 5. CDR3 nucleotides: TGTGCCAGCAGTTTACCGGACAGGGGGCCATGGGAGCTGTTTTTT. Its protein product is CASSLPDRGPWELFF.

This clonotype occurred many times. The chain joins TRBV7-2 to TRBJ2-5, with 7 bases identical to TRBD1. Unmatched junction bases numbered 7, after V lost 0 bases and J lost 6 bases. Germline V gene lookup returns CDR1 SGHTA and CDR2 FQGNSA. This CDR3 has 15 residues. The CDR3 is CASSLAAGGPQTQYF. In DNA form, the CDR3 reads TGTGCCAGCAGCTTAGCGGCAGGGGGTCCGCAGACCCAGTACTTC.

This clonotype came up many times. The DNA for the CDR3 is TGTGCCAGCAGTTTAAGAACCTCAGGGGGCGCTAATCACGAGCAGTACTTC. The encoded protein is CASSLRTSGGANHEQYF. The V call is TRBV28, the J call TRBJ2-7; 8 bases are a match to TRBD1. CDR3 size: 17 residues. V trimming: 2 bases; J trimming: 5 bases; junction bases outside the gene matches: 14. Looked up from germline, CDR1 is MDHEN and CDR2 is SYDVKM.